A single sample is the source of the 9 T cell receptor beta chains below, sequenced in a study of early T cells in non-severe SARS-CoV-2 infection. MiXCR, run by TCRdb on the 5' RACE reads, gives a single entry per CDR3 protein. Of approximately 79,000 distinct CDR3 sequences detected, 9.5% to 15% appear once; the ten largest clones hold around 1.1%. Material for sequencing was whole blood. All receptors derive from an adult who was a healthcare worker with PCR-confirmed SARS-CoV-2 infection or an uninfected control (not recorded which).

The chain uses TRBV10-3 and TRBJ2-2; no firm D call. This CDR3 contains 12 residues. The germline V gene has CDR1 ENHRY and CDR2 SYGVKD. Trimming pared 7 bases from V and 5 bases from J, leaving 8 bases between. For the CDR3, the DNA is TGTGCCATCAAAGGGTGGACCGGGGAGCTGTTTTTT. It specifies CAIKGWTGELFF.

The gene calls are TRBV28 and TRBJ1-1; 7 bases are shared with TRBD1. There are 16 residues in the CDR3. Germline-derived CDR1 and CDR2 are MDHEN and SYDVKM. The ends lost 4 bases at V and 2 bases at J; junction bases unmatched: 10. CDR3 amino acids: CASSSPWTGKNTEAFF. CDR3 nucleotides: TGTGCCAGCAGTTCCCCCTGGACAGGCAAAAACACTGAAGCTTTCTTT.

This clonotype showed up just a few times. CDR3 nucleotide sequence: TGTGCCAGCAGTGTCGGGGACTACAATGAGCAGTTCTTC. The encoded protein is CASSVGDYNEQFF. This chain links TRBV25-1 with TRBJ2-1; maybe TRBD2 (5 bases). This CDR3 is built from 13 residues. Trimming took off 4 bases at V and 3 bases at J, with 7 bases between the two ends. Germline V lookup: CDR1 MGHDK, CDR2 SYGVNS. Drawing the rest from reference TRBV25-1 and TRBJ2-1, the complete variable domain is EADIYQTPRYLVIGTGKKITLECSQTMGHDKMYWYQQDPGMELHLIHYSYGVNSTEKGDLSSESTVSRIRTEHFPLTLESARPSHTSQYLCASSVGDYNEQFFGPGTRLTVL.

This clonotype was seen a few times. The V gene is TRBV4-3, the J gene TRBJ1-3; 8 bases match TRBD1. The CDR3 runs 15 residues. The V segment lost 2 bases and the J segment 2 bases; nucleotides outside the gene matches: 2. CDR1 is LGHNA, CDR2 YSLEER, per germline. The CDR3: CASSQSTGAGNTIYF. CDR3 bases: TGCGCCAGCAGCCAATCGACAGGGGCTGGAAACACCATATATTTT.

This clonotype was picked up many times. This rearrangement joins TRBV6-1 to TRBJ2-1; 10 bases map to TRBD2. Germline values: CDR1 MNHNS, CDR2 SASEGT. CDR3 length: 14 residues. V shed 4 bases, J shed 6 bases, and the junction held 3 bases outside the gene matches. The CDR3 here is CASSVAGGRNEQFF. Written as DNA, the CDR3 is TGTGCCAGCAGTGTAGCGGGGGGACGCAATGAGCAGTTCTTC.

The rearrangement joins TRBV29-1 to TRBJ2-3, with TRBD2 matching 10 bases. Trimming removed 6 bases from V and 2 bases from J; junction bases left unmatched: 5. The CDR3 length is 14 residues. Germline V gene sequence: CDR1 SQVTM, CDR2 ANQGSEA. This CDR3 reads CSVVAGGFTDTQYF. The CDR3 region has the DNA TGCAGCGTGGTAGCGGGGGGCTTCACAGATACGCAGTATTTT.

This clonotype was picked up many times. As DNA, the CDR3 is TGTGCCAGCAGCATACAGGGGTTGGGTGAAAAACTGTTTTTT. Amino acid sequence: CASSIQGLGEKLFF. The V call is TRBV27, the J call TRBJ1-4; 7 bases map to TRBD1. The CDR3 consists of 14 residues. The J segment lost 7 bases and the V segment lost 6 bases, leaving 8 bases of the junction unmatched. Germline CDR1 MNHEY, CDR2 SMNVEV (reference sequence).

This clonotype was counted between two and nine times. The chain employs TRBV7-2 and TRBJ2-1; D is undetermined. Germline CDR1 and CDR2: SGHTA and FQGNSA. The CDR3 consists of 13 residues. V lost 3 bases and J 2 bases, leaving 5 bases between the germline ends. CDR3 coding DNA: TGTGCCAGCAGCTTTGGGACCTACAATGAGCAGTTCTTC. It codes for CASSFGTYNEQFF.

This clonotype was seen once. The chain carries TRBV21-1 and TRBJ2-3; the D call in the table, TRBD1, was not verified against the DNA. TRBV21-1 is flagged as a pseudogene. The CDR3 extends over 16 amino acids. CDR3 in DNA: TGTGCCAGCAGCAACCTGAATCCGGGGTGGGCAGATACGCAGTATTTT. It is translated as CASSNLNPGWADTQYF.